This record concerns one TCR beta chain sequence. Its specificity is not known. A read error may explain this, as a much larger clone is one base away. The CDR3 runs 15 residues. V was clipped by 5 bases and J by 4 bases; unmatched bases: 9. Germline values: CDR1 MNHEY, CDR2 SVGAGI. This sample stems from a study of early T cells in non-severe SARS-CoV-2 infection. Study-wide results and limits: Anti-spike CD8 responses were favored in VDJdb matching, and private and CD4 specificities were missed.

TCRdb called the 5' RACE reads again in MiXCR, with one record for every CDR3 protein. This sample yields more than 35,000 distinct CDR3 sequences, of which 4.5% to 7.5% are seen a single time; roughly 4.9% belongs to the top ten. The chain combines TRBV6-5 with TRBJ2-7; the match to TRBD2 covers 9 bases. This TCR was sampled from an adult who was a healthcare worker with PCR-confirmed SARS-CoV-2 infection or an uninfected control (not recorded which). Sample: whole blood. The CDR3 DNA follows: TGTGCCAGCAGTCCTGTGACTAGCGGTTTATACGAGCAGTACTTC. Its protein is CASSPVTSGLYEQYF.